These 28 T cell receptor beta chains were sequenced from one sample in a study of vaccination and CD4 T cells after COVID-19. The sample's treatment: roughly 11-day PBMC culture with coronavirus spike peptide pools or control peptides (ViraFEST assay). No antigen has been assigned to these receptors. The Oncomine TCR Beta short-read assay was applied to DNA of cultured CD4+ T cells. Via MiXCR, TCRdb re-called the PCR reads, giving one row per CDR3 protein. The sample consists of around 15,000 distinct CDR3 sequences, less than 40% of them appearing once. Sequenced here: CD4+ T cells from blood, cultured in vitro, sampled before SARS-CoV-2 vaccination. All receptors come from a human donor who received a COVID-19 vaccine.

The rearrangement uses TRBV6-1 and TRBJ1-2; TRBD1 matches 7 bases. Germline V gene data show CDR1 as MNHNS and CDR2 as SASEGT. CDR3 length equals 15 residues. V lost 3 bases to trimming and J lost 8 bases; unmatched junction nucleotides: 12. The CDR3 DNA reads as TGTGCCAGCAGTGACTGGACAGGACCCTCGGCCGGCTACACCTTC. It is translated as CASSDWTGPSAGYTF.

This clonotype was detected a few times. The rearrangement uses TRBV20-1 and TRBJ2-3; D uncertain. V lost 0 bases and J lost 6, with 19 bases in between. This CDR3 spans 16 amino acids. Per the germline V gene, CDR1 is DFQATT and CDR2 is SNEGSKA (reference sequence). The CDR3 nucleotides read TGCAGTGCTAGAGATATTCGGACCGACCGGCGGGATACGCAGTATTTT. It codes for CSARDIRTDRRDTQYF.

The chain is built from TRBV5-1 and TRBJ2-7, with D possibly matching TRBD1 (5 bases). The CDR3 is 14 amino acids. The germline V gene encodes CDR1 SGHRS and CDR2 YFSETQ. Deletions cut 1 base from V and 2 bases from J, with 10 bases between. CDR3 region: CASSLPGPTYEQYF. DNA for the CDR3: TGCGCCAGCAGCTTGCCAGGGCCGACCTACGAGCAGTACTTC.

This clonotype was counted between two and nine times. This chain connects TRBV9 to TRBJ2-5, with 7 bases that match TRBD2. V shed 4 bases, J shed 7 bases, and the junction held 13 bases outside the gene matches. The CDR3 has 15 residues. The germline gives CDR1 SGDLS, CDR2 YYNGEE. The DNA for the CDR3 is TGTGCCAGCAGCCCTACGATACTAGCTAGCGGGACCCAGTACTTC. This sequence encodes CASSPTILASGTQYF.

CDR3 sequence reads: CAISDTGGSADTQYF. CDR3 nucleotides: TGTGCCATCAGTGATACAGGGGGCAGTGCAGATACGCAGTATTTT. The chain carries TRBV10-3 and TRBJ2-3; 9 nucleotides agree with TRBD1. In germline, CDR1 is ENHRY, CDR2 SYGVKD. The CDR3 is 15 residues long. The trim removed 3 bases at V and 4 bases at J, leaving 5 bases unmatched.

The V gene is TRBV6-1, the J gene TRBJ2-7; D ambiguous. CDR1 MNHNS and CDR2 SASEGT come from the germline V gene. The CDR3 has 15 residues. Trimming removed 7 bases from V and 1 base from J, with 17 bases in between. CDR3 in DNA: TGTGCCAGCATGGCAGCGTGGACCGCATCCTACGAGCAGTACTTC. This gives the protein CASMAAWTASYEQYF.

This chain joins TRBV6-1 and TRBJ1-5; D perhaps matches TRBD1 (5 bases). The germline V and J ends were trimmed by 1 base and 0 bases, with 10 bases remaining between them. The germline V gene encodes CDR1 MNHNS and CDR2 SASEGT. The CDR3 consists of 16 residues. The CDR3 DNA reads TGTGCCAGCAGTGAAGTCCCAGGGTATAGCAATCAGCCCCAGCATTTT. Translated: CASSEVPGYSNQPQHF.

The table lists this clonotype with a few counts. The chain links TRBV20-1 to TRBJ1-5; D not certain. The CDR3 contains 16 residues. Germline CDR1 is DFQATT and CDR2 is SNEGSKA (reference sequence). V was pared by 3 bases and J by 6 bases, with 21 bases between. The CDR3 protein is CSASSFPRESGQPQHF. The CDR3, as DNA: TGCAGTGCTAGTAGTTTTCCTCGGGAATCGGGTCAGCCCCAGCATTTT.

This clonotype was counted a single time. The chain carries TRBV2 and TRBJ2-5; TRBD2 aligns across 7 bases. The germline V gene has CDR1 SNHLY and CDR2 FYNNEI. This CDR3 is built from 16 residues. The trim removed 6 bases at V and 3 bases at J, leaving 13 bases unmatched. CDR3 sequence: CASRSKAGTTKETQYF. The CDR3 DNA sequence: TGTGCCAGCAGATCTAAAGCCGGGACTACTAAAGAGACCCAGTACTTC.

CDR3: CSARKRGIGETQYF. For the CDR3, the DNA is TGCAGTGCTAGAAAGCGGGGGATTGGAGAGACCCAGTACTTC. The rearrangement uses TRBV20-1 and TRBJ2-5, with 8 nucleotides matching TRBD2. This CDR3 spans 14 amino acids. The germline gives CDR1 DFQATT, CDR2 SNEGSKA (reference sequence). V gave up 2 bases and J gave up 4 bases; unmatched junction bases: 6.

This clonotype was counted a few times. This chain uses TRBV2 with TRBJ1-5; a possible D gene is TRBD1 (5 bases). Trimming removed 3 bases from V and 4 bases from J, with 10 bases in between. Looked up from germline, CDR1 is SNHLY and CDR2 is FYNNEI. The CDR3 is made up of 14 amino acids. DNA of the CDR3: TGTGCCAGCAGTGATTCTGGGGGGAATCAGCCCCAGCATTTT. Protein product: CASSDSGGNQPQHF.

This clonotype was found a few times. The chain carries TRBV20-1 and TRBJ2-3; 12 nucleotides agree with TRBD2. CDR1 is DFQATT, CDR2 SNEGSKA, per germline (reference sequence). The CDR3 is 15 residues long. Trimming cost V 2 bases and J 4 bases; bases outside gene matches: 4. CDR3 sequence (DNA): TGCAGTGCTAGATATTCTAGCGGGGGGGCAGATACGCAGTATTTT. Translating gives CSARYSSGGADTQYF.

The chain recombines TRBV6-1 with TRBJ2-2; 8 bases are a match to TRBD1. This CDR3 has 18 residues. The junction had 16 bases not matched to a gene; V was cut back by 6 bases and J by 4 bases. Looked up from germline, CDR1 is MNHNS and CDR2 is SASEGT. CDR3 nucleotide sequence: TGTGCCAGCAGCCCTTCGTTTTCCGGGACAGGATCCACCGGGGAGCTGTTTTTT. Protein: CASSPSFSGTGSTGELFF.

This clonotype turned up a few times. The V gene is TRBV12-3 or TRBV12-4, the J gene TRBJ1-1; possible D gene TRBD1, 5 bases. Trimming shortened V by 2 bases and J by 4 bases, and 14 bases separated the two germline ends. The CDR3 length is 15 residues. CDR3 in amino acids: CASSLSRGVGTEAFF. The CDR3 nucleotides read TGTGCCAGCAGTTTATCGAGGGGCGTGGGCACTGAAGCTTTCTTT.

CDR3 loop: CAISDRELSYEQYF. CDR3 DNA: TGTGCCATCAGTGATCGGGAGCTTTCCTACGAGCAGTACTTC. J is TRBJ2-7 and V is TRBV10-3; D perhaps matches TRBD2 (6 bases). With 3 bases removed from V and 1 base from J, the gap between germline ends came to 10 bases. The CDR3 is 14 amino acids. Germline V gene lookup returns CDR1 ENHRY and CDR2 SYGVKD.

V usage is TRBV18 and J usage is TRBJ2-1; D not certain. The V end lost 1 base, the J end lost 8 bases, and 3 bases lay between the germline ends. The CDR3 loop spans 11 amino acids. Germline CDR1 KGHSH, CDR2 LQKENI. DNA for the CDR3: TGTGCCAGCTCACCACACGATGAGCAGTTCTTC. Its protein product is CASSPHDEQFF.

The rearrangement joins TRBV25-1 to TRBJ2-1, with TRBD1 matching 9 bases. CDR3 length: 15 residues. The germline gives CDR1 MGHDK, CDR2 SYGVNS. V was clipped by 7 bases and J by 5 bases; unmatched bases: 9. CDR3 region: CASIIGGQGNNEQFF. The DNA for the CDR3 is TGTGCCAGCATCATAGGGGGACAGGGCAACAATGAGCAGTTCTTC.

The V and J genes are TRBV5-6 and TRBJ1-1; D is ambiguous. V was shortened by 3 bases and J by 4 bases, with 10 bases between the two germline ends. CDR1 and CDR2 (germline): SGHDT, YYEEEE. This CDR3 is built from 13 residues. The CDR3 bases are TGTGCCAGCAGCTACTGGCCAACCACTGAAGCTTTCTTT. Translated, it gives CASSYWPTTEAFF.

The chain links TRBV19 to TRBJ2-3; a weak D match, TRBD2 (6 bases). V was cut by 6 bases and J by 3 bases, with 16 bases left in between. CDR3 size: 15 residues. The germline V gene encodes CDR1 LNHDA and CDR2 SQIVND (reference sequence). Here the CDR3 DNA reads TGTGCCAGTAGCCCTACAAGGGACTTAACAGATACGCAGTATTTT. Translated: CASSPTRDLTDTQYF. The whole variable domain, filled in from reference TRBV19 and TRBJ2-3, reads DGGITQSPKYLFRKEGQNVTLSCEQNLNHDAMYWYRQDPGQGLRLIYYSQIVNDFQKGDIAEGYSVSREKKESFPLTVTSAQKNPTAFYLCASSPTRDLTDTQYFGPGTRLTVL.

This chain connects TRBV19 to TRBJ1-4, with D perhaps matching TRBD1 (5 bases). CDR1 and CDR2 from the germline V gene are LNHDA and SQIVND (reference sequence). The CDR3 runs 15 residues. Trimming shortened V by 6 bases and J by 4 bases, and 15 bases separated the two germline ends. The CDR3, as DNA: TGTGCCAGTAGACGTCAGGGCCCACGTAATGAAAAACTGTTTTTT. This sequence encodes CASRRQGPRNEKLFF.

J is TRBJ1-5 and V is TRBV6-1; D remains ambiguous. The CDR3 consists of 14 residues. V was shortened by 7 bases and J by 7 bases, with 17 bases between the two germline ends. CDR1 and CDR2 (germline): MNHNS, SASEGT. The CDR3 reads CASTLGTRTQPQHF. CDR3 sequence (DNA): TGTGCCAGCACCTTGGGTACCCGGACCCAGCCCCAGCATTTT.

This clonotype showed up just a few times. This chain uses TRBV6-4 with TRBJ2-5; 8 bases match TRBD2. CDR3 length: 11 amino acids. CDR1 is MRHNA and CDR2 is SNTAGT in the germline V gene. Germline trimming cut 5 bases from V and 13 bases from J; bases unmatched to any gene: 6. The CDR3 protein is CASSSGTSLYF. The CDR3 bases are TGTGCCAGCAGTTCCGGGACTAGTCTGTACTTC.

The CDR3 loop reads CASSGTYPKAFF. CDR3 nucleotide sequence: TGTGCCAGCAGTGGGACGTACCCAAAAGCTTTCTTT. This sequence joins TRBV2 and TRBJ1-1, with D unresolved. This CDR3 is 12 amino acids long. CDR1 is SNHLY and CDR2 is FYNNEI in the germline V gene. V was pared by 4 bases and J by 9 bases, with 12 bases between.

V and J are TRBV25-1 and TRBJ1-2; 7 bases fit TRBD1. This CDR3 comprises 14 residues. The V and J ends lost 2 bases and 5 bases, in that order; junction bases with no gene match: 5. Germline V lookup: CDR1 MGHDK, CDR2 SYGVNS. In DNA, the CDR3 is TGTGCCAGCAGTGAACCGGGACAGTTTTATGGCTACACCTTC. Its translation is CASSEPGQFYGYTF.

The V and J genes are TRBV30 and TRBJ1-1; 8 bases fit TRBD1. Per the germline V gene, CDR1 is GTSNPN and CDR2 is SVGIG (reference sequence). This CDR3 region has 14 residues. J gave up 2 bases and V 3 bases, and 5 bases lay outside the gene matches. The CDR3 DNA follows: TGTGCCTGGAGGGCAGGGGGCGGCAACACTGAAGCTTTCTTT. Amino acids: CAWRAGGGNTEAFF.

The chain is built from TRBV24-1 and TRBJ2-2; 10 bases fit TRBD1. There are 17 residues in the CDR3. The germline V gene has CDR1 KGHDR and CDR2 SFDVKD. Trimming cost V 9 bases and J 0 bases; bases outside gene matches: 9. CDR3 DNA: TGTGCCACCTCCGGGACAGGGGTGCTCTCGAACACCGGGGAGCTGTTTTTT. This codes for CATSGTGVLSNTGELFF.

This clonotype has only a few counts. The CDR3 DNA is TGTGCCAGCAGTGAACGGTCGCCACAGACAGATACGCAGTATTTT. It codes for CASSERSPQTDTQYF. V usage is TRBV2 and J usage is TRBJ2-3; D not certain. Germline V gives CDR1 SNHLY, CDR2 FYNNEI. There are 15 residues in the CDR3. V was clipped by 2 bases and J by 3 bases, with 12 bases between them.

The chain uses TRBV7-9 and TRBJ2-2; 8 nucleotides agree with TRBD1. The CDR3 sequence is 15 residues long. The trim removed 3 bases at V and 5 bases at J, leaving 5 bases unmatched. The germline CDR1 and CDR2 sequences are SEHNR and FQNEAQ (reference sequence). Here the CDR3 DNA reads TGTGCCAGCAGCTTCCGGGACAGGTCTACCGGGGAGCTGTTTTTT. Translated: CASSFRDRSTGELFF.